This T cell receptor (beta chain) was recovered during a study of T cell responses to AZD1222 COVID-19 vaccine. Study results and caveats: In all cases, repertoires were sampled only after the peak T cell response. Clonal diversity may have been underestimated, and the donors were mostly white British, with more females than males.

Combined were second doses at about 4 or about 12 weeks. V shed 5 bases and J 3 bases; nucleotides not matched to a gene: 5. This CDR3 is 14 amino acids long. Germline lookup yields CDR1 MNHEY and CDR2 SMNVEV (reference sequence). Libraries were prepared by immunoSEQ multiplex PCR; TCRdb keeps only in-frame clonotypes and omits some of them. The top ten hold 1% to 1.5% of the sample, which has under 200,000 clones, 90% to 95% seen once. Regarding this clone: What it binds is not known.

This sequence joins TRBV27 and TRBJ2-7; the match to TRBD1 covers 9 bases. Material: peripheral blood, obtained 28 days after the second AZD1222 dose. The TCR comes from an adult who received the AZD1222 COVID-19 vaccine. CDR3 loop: CASSTRDRVYEQYF. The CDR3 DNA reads TGTGCCAGCAGTACCCGGGACAGGGTCTACGAGCAGTACTTC.